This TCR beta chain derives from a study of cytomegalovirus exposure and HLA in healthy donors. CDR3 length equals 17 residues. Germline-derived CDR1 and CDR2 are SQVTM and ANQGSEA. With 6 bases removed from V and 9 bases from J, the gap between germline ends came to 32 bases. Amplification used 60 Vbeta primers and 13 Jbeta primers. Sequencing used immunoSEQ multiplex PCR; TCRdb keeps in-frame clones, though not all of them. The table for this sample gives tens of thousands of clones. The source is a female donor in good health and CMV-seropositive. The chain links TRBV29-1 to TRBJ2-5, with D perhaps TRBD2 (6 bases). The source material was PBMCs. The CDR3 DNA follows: TGCAGCGTAGTAACTTTAGGACTAAAAGTGGGGAATTCGGCCCAGTACTTC. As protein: CSVVTLGLKVGNSAQYF.